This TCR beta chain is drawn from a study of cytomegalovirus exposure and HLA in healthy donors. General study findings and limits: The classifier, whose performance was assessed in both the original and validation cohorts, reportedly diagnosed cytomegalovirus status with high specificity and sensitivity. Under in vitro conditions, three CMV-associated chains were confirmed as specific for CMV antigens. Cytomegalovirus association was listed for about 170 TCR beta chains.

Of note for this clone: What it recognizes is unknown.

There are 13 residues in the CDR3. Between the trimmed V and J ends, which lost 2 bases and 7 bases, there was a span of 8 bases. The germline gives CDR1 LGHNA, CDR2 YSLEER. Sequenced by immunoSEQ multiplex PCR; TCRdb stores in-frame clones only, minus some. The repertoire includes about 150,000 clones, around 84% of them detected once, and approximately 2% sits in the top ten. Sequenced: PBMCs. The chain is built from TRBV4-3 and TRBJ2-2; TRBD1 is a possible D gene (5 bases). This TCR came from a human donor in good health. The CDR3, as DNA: TGCGCCAGCAGCCAAAGGGGCGTCGGGGAGCTGTTTTTT. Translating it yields CASSQRGVGELFF.